This entry lists 14 T cell receptor beta chains sequenced from one sample in a study of cytomegalovirus exposure and HLA in healthy donors. PCR amplification relied on 60 Vbeta primers (plus 13 Jbeta primers). Clones were read by immunoSEQ multiplex PCR, and TCRdb kept only the in-frame ones, dropping some. The table lists roughly 70,000 clones, roughly 86% of them singletons. Sequencing input: PBMCs. The receptor set was obtained from a man aged 18 to 29 in good health and CMV-seronegative.

The V gene is TRBV18, the J gene TRBJ2-1; the D gene is possibly TRBD1 (5 bases). Germline V lookup: CDR1 KGHSH, CDR2 LQKENI. CDR3 size: 17 residues. V was cut by 2 bases and J by 5 bases, with 19 bases left in between. The CDR3 DNA reads TGTGCCAGCTCACCAGAGGTTGTAGGGGTCTCTCACAATGAGCAGTTCTTC. Amino acid sequence: CASSPEVVGVSHNEQFF.

The chain uses TRBV5-1 and TRBJ2-1; TRBD2 aligns across 12 bases. Per the germline V gene, CDR1 is SGHRS and CDR2 is YFSETQ. Losses at the gene ends were 3 bases for V and 8 bases for J; bases not matched to a gene: 12. CDR3 length equals 17 residues. CDR3 region: CASSSDILAGGTDEQFF. CDR3 nucleotides: TGCGCCAGCAGCTCCGACATACTAGCGGGAGGTACGGATGAGCAGTTCTTC.

The genes are TRBV19 and TRBJ1-2, with D perhaps matching TRBD1 (6 bases). Trimming cost V 4 bases and J 2 bases, with 11 bases left between them. The CDR3 spans 14 residues. In germline, CDR1 is LNHDA, CDR2 SQIVND (reference sequence). DNA for the CDR3: TGTGCCAGTAGTACAGGGGTGGGGAACTATGGCTACACCTTC. It encodes CASSTGVGNYGYTF.

V and J are TRBV14 and TRBJ1-5; no firm D call. Germline V CDR1 and CDR2: SGHDN, FVKESK. V was shortened by 1 base and J by 7 bases, with 8 bases between the two germline ends. The CDR3 covers 13 residues. The CDR3 protein is CASSQGLGQPQHF. The CDR3 bases are TGTGCCAGCAGCCAAGGGTTGGGCCAGCCCCAGCATTTT.

The chain carries TRBV30 and TRBJ2-5; 8 positions match TRBD2. Trimming removed 3 bases from V and 5 bases from J; junction bases left unmatched: 5. This CDR3 has 13 amino acids. CDR1 is GTSNPN, CDR2 SVGIG, per germline (reference sequence). The CDR3 DNA follows: TGTGCCTGGAGCGCGGGGGGACGGGAGACCCAGTACTTC. Protein product: CAWSAGGRETQYF. The complete variable domain, with remaining parts taken from reference TRBV30 and TRBJ2-5, reads SQTIHQWPATLVQPVGSPLSLECTVEGTSNPNLYWYRQAAGRGLQLLFYSVGIGQISSEVPQNLSASRPQDRQFILSSKKLLLSDSGFYLCAWSAGGRETQYFGPGTRLLVL.

The V and J genes are TRBV19 and TRBJ1-4, with unresolved D. Germline CDR1 LNHDA, CDR2 SQIVND (reference sequence). Deletions cut 0 bases from V and 4 bases from J, with 6 bases between. The CDR3 length is 14 residues. This chain's CDR3 is CASSIDGFNEKLFF. The CDR3 DNA follows: TGTGCCAGTAGTATAGACGGGTTTAATGAAAAACTGTTTTTT.

The V call is TRBV5-6, the J call TRBJ2-5; D is perhaps TRBD2 (6 bases). Between the trimmed V and J ends, which lost 0 bases and 5 bases, there was a span of 17 bases. Germline CDR1 and CDR2: SGHDT and YYEEEE. This CDR3 spans 16 amino acids. CDR3 nucleotides: TGTGCCAGCAGCTTGGGACGGGAGCGGTTGCGGGAGACCCAGTACTTC. Translated, it gives CASSLGRERLRETQYF.

The chain has TRBV30 and TRBJ1-4, with no clear D. V lost 4 bases and J 4 bases, leaving 25 bases between the germline ends. The CDR3 is 18 amino acids. The germline CDR1 and CDR2 sequences are GTSNPN and SVGIG (reference sequence). The CDR3 spells CAWKSPLGRHSINEKLFF. Here the CDR3 DNA reads TGTGCCTGGAAATCGCCGTTGGGCAGGCACTCAATTAATGAAAAACTGTTTTTT.

This rearrangement joins TRBV4-3 to TRBJ2-5; 13 bases map to TRBD2. The CDR3 runs to 16 residues. V lost 1 base and J lost 2; bases outside the gene matches: 1. The germline gives CDR1 LGHNA, CDR2 YSLEER. The CDR3 region is CASSQGLAGGQETQYF. The DNA of the CDR3 is TGCGCCAGCAGCCAAGGACTAGCGGGGGGACAAGAGACCCAGTACTTC.

The chain's CDR3 is CAWSVIWSTQTSYNEQFF. CDR3 DNA sequence: TGTGCCTGGAGTGTAATATGGTCCACCCAAACTTCGTACAATGAGCAGTTCTTC. The chain is built from TRBV30 and TRBJ2-1; D is undetermined. CDR3 size: 18 residues. Trimming stripped 0 bases from V and 4 bases from J, with 22 bases between. CDR1 GTSNPN and CDR2 SVGIG come from the germline V gene (reference sequence).

The V gene is TRBV5-1, the J gene TRBJ2-2, with 7 bases aligning to TRBD2. The germline CDR1 and CDR2 sequences are SGHRS and YFSETQ. CDR3 length: 14 residues. V was clipped by 10 bases and J by 6 bases; unmatched bases: 12. The DNA of the CDR3 is TGCGCCGGAAAGCGGGACTCCCAATCCGGGGAGCTGTTTTTT. This sequence encodes CAGKRDSQSGELFF. Variable domain in full (rest from reference TRBV5-1 and TRBJ2-2): KAGVTQTPRYLIKTRGQQVTLSCSPISGHRSVSWYQQTPGQGLQFLFEYFSETQRNKGNFPGRFSGRQFSNSRSEMNVSTLELGDSALYLCAGKRDSQSGELFFGEGSRLTVL.

The rearrangement joins TRBV30 to TRBJ1-3, with D possibly TRBD1 on 5 matching bases. This CDR3 contains 13 residues. V shed 4 bases and J shed 3 bases, with 10 bases lying between them. The V gene's germline CDR1 is GTSNPN and CDR2 SVGIG (reference sequence). DNA for the CDR3: TGTGCCTGGACGCCGGGGGGTGGAAACACCATATATTTT. This translates into CAWTPGGGNTIYF.

The chain combines TRBV25-1 with TRBJ1-6; no clear D. The germline CDR1 and CDR2 sequences are MGHDK and SYGVNS. Trimming took off 2 bases at V and 5 bases at J, with 4 bases between the two ends. This CDR3 region has 13 residues. CDR3: CASSEAHNSPLHF. CDR3 sequence (DNA): TGTGCCAGCAGTGAAGCGCATAATTCACCCCTCCACTTT.

V usage is TRBV13 and J usage is TRBJ2-1; 7 bases map to TRBD2. The trim removed 5 bases at V and 2 bases at J, leaving 12 bases unmatched. CDR1 and CDR2 (germline): PRHDT, FYEKMQ (reference sequence). This CDR3 comprises 17 residues. CDR3 DNA sequence: TGTGCCAGCAGCCTTTCAATGACTAGCCGACCCTACAATGAGCAGTTCTTC. Translated: CASSLSMTSRPYNEQFF.